The 29 T cell receptor beta chains in this list originate from one sample, sequenced in a study of T cell responses to AZD1222 COVID-19 vaccine. The repertoire was sequenced with immunoSEQ multiplex PCR; TCRdb's copy has only in-frame clones and lacks some. Among more than 110,000 clones listed, just over 90% were seen once. The material was peripheral blood, obtained on day 0 of AZD1222 vaccination. The source is an adult in good health.

The chain is built from TRBV9 and TRBJ2-1, with 9 bases identical to TRBD2. With V trimmed by 3 bases and J by 1 base, 8 bases remained unmatched. Germline CDR1 is SGDLS and CDR2 is YYNGEE. The CDR3 totals 17 residues. The CDR3 DNA reads as TGTGCCAGCAGCGGCCCCCTTGCGGGGGGGTCCTACAATGAGCAGTTCTTC. Amino acid sequence: CASSGPLAGGSYNEQFF.

This chain uses TRBV2 with TRBJ2-7; D unresolved. Germline V gene lookup returns CDR1 SNHLY and CDR2 FYNNEI. V was cut by 2 bases and J by 3 bases, with 11 bases left in between. This CDR3 is built from 14 residues. The CDR3 region is CASSEIFLFYEQYF. CDR3 coding DNA: TGTGCCAGCAGTGAAATCTTCTTATTCTACGAGCAGTACTTC.

The rearrangement uses TRBV4-1 and TRBJ2-1, with TRBD1 matching over 8 bases. The J segment lost 8 bases and the V segment lost 3 bases, leaving 3 bases of the junction unmatched. The germline gives CDR1 MGHRA, CDR2 YSYEKL. CDR3 length: 13 amino acids. The CDR3 spells CASSQRTGYEQFF. The CDR3, as DNA: TGCGCCAGCAGCCAGAGGACAGGGTATGAGCAGTTCTTC.

The J gene is TRBJ1-4, the V gene TRBV7-9; TRBD1 agrees at 10 bases. The CDR3 length is 15 residues. The ends lost 1 base at V and 5 bases at J; junction bases unmatched: 1. The V gene's germline CDR1 is SEHNR and CDR2 FQNEAQ (reference sequence). CDR3 coding DNA: TGTGCCAGCAGCTTAGGGACAGGGGGAAATGAAAAACTGTTTTTT. The encoded protein is CASSLGTGGNEKLFF.

The chain links TRBV27 to TRBJ1-1; the D gene is possibly TRBD1 (5 bases). Germline-derived CDR1 and CDR2 are MNHEY and SMNVEV (reference sequence). Between the trimmed V and J ends, which lost 3 bases and 4 bases, there was a span of 15 bases. The CDR3 loop spans 15 amino acids. The CDR3 DNA reads TGTGCCAGCAGTTTTAAGCAGGGATCGGGCACTGAAGCTTTCTTT. This codes for CASSFKQGSGTEAFF.

The chain carries TRBV2 and TRBJ1-5; perhaps TRBD1 as D (5 bases). The V end lost 6 bases, the J end lost 1 base, and 13 bases lay between the germline ends. Germline CDR1 SNHLY, CDR2 FYNNEI. The length of the CDR3 is 15 residues. The CDR3 DNA reads TGTGCCAGCAGGCGGGACGGCGGGAGCAATCAGCCCCAGCATTTT. Translating it yields CASRRDGGSNQPQHF.

J is TRBJ1-2 and V is TRBV30; 7 bases fit TRBD1. The CDR3 contains 13 residues. Germline CDR1 and CDR2: GTSNPN and SVGIG (reference sequence). V lost 4 bases and J lost 5; bases outside the gene matches: 7. CDR3 region: CAWNDRVGYGYTF. Written as DNA, the CDR3 is TGTGCCTGGAATGACAGGGTGGGTTATGGCTACACCTTC.

The chain combines TRBV7-9 with TRBJ1-1; D is unclear. V was trimmed by 3 bases and J by 5 bases, leaving 13 bases between them. The CDR3 totals 14 residues. CDR1 is SEHNR and CDR2 is FQNEAQ in the germline V gene (reference sequence). CDR3 DNA sequence: TGTGCCAGCAGCTTGGAGGGTAGTTGGACTGAAGCTTTCTTT. Translated: CASSLEGSWTEAFF. The full variable domain, in which reference TRBV7-9 and TRBJ1-1 provide the parts outside the CDR3, is DTGVSQNPRHKITKRGQNVTFRCDPISEHNRLYWYRQTLGQGPEFLTYFQNEAQLEKSRLLSDRFSAERPKGSFSTLEIQRTEQGDSAMYLCASSLEGSWTEAFFGQGTRLTVV.

A single count supports this clone. The chain carries TRBV3-1 (or the pseudogene TRBV3-2) and TRBJ2-7; D remains ambiguous. The CDR3 totals 12 residues. Trimming shortened V by 0 bases and J by 2 bases, and 2 bases separated the two germline ends. Germline assignment: CDR1 LGHDT and CDR2 YNNKEL (reference sequence). CDR3 protein: CASSQEPYEQYF. CDR3 nucleotide sequence: TGTGCCAGCAGCCAAGAGCCCTACGAGCAGTACTTC.

The V call is TRBV7-6, the J call TRBJ1-3; a possible D gene is TRBD1 (5 bases). Per germline, CDR1 SGHVS and CDR2 FNYEAQ. The CDR3 is made up of 15 amino acids. V shed 6 bases and J shed 1 base, with 13 bases lying between them. CDR3 in amino acids: CASSPTGGSGNTIYF. For the CDR3, the DNA is TGTGCCAGCAGTCCCACGGGGGGATCTGGAAACACCATATATTTT.

The V and J genes are TRBV10-3 and TRBJ1-5; the D gene is possibly TRBD1 (5 bases). Germline CDR1 and CDR2: ENHRY and SYGVKD. Trimming took off 6 bases at V and 4 bases at J, with 13 bases between the two ends. CDR3 length: 14 residues. CDR3 bases: TGTGCCATCAGCCAGGTGGGGGGGAATCAGCCCCAGCATTTT. Protein: CAISQVGGNQPQHF.

The chain links TRBV2 to TRBJ2-3, with D possibly matching TRBD1 (6 bases). V dropped 10 bases and J dropped 8 bases, with 25 bases sitting between them. CDR1 and CDR2 (germline): SNHLY, FYNNEI. The CDR3 extends over 15 amino acids. The CDR3 sequence: CATRRDLGAAGTQYF. CDR3 coding DNA: TGTGCCACGAGAAGGGATTTGGGGGCGGCCGGTACGCAGTATTTT.

The chain carries TRBV5-1 and TRBJ1-1, with 10 bases aligning to TRBD1. CDR1 is SGHRS, CDR2 YFSETQ, per germline. The CDR3 consists of 13 residues. The V gene end was trimmed by 6 bases and the J gene end by 10 bases; junction bases not matched to a gene: 9. The CDR3 nucleotides read TGCGCCAGCACCACTGGGACAGGGGAGGTAGCTTTCTTT. Protein product: CASTTGTGEVAFF.

The gene calls are TRBV11-2 and TRBJ2-7, with 8 bases identical to TRBD2. V was pared by 5 bases and J by 2 bases, with 17 bases of the junction left unmatched. The CDR3 extends over 18 amino acids. Germline assignment: CDR1 SGHAT and CDR2 FQNNGV. The chain's CDR3 is CASSPLGRALAEPYEQYF. The DNA of the CDR3 is TGTGCCAGCAGCCCCCTTGGGCGGGCACTAGCGGAGCCCTACGAGCAGTACTTC.

The chain employs TRBV5-4 and TRBJ1-2, with 7 bases aligning to TRBD1. CDR3 length equals 14 residues. Germline-derived CDR1 and CDR2 are SGHNT and YYREEE (reference sequence). The junction had 5 bases not matched to a gene; V was cut back by 2 bases and J by 4 bases. The CDR3: CASSFRDSLYGYTF. The CDR3, as DNA: TGTGCCAGCAGCTTCCGGGACAGCCTCTATGGCTACACCTTC.

The genes are TRBV11-3 and TRBJ2-7, with D maybe TRBD1 (7 bases). V was pared by 0 bases and J by 4 bases, with 13 bases between. Germline V gene lookup returns CDR1 SGHNT and CDR2 YENEEA. This CDR3 contains 15 residues. CDR3 DNA: TGTGCCAGCAGCTTAGAGGCGGGACAGACTTACGAGCAGTACTTC. Protein: CASSLEAGQTYEQYF.

The CDR3: CASSLWTGSSGANVLTF. The DNA for the CDR3 is TGTGCCAGCAGCCTGTGGACAGGAAGCTCTGGGGCCAACGTCCTGACTTTC. The rearrangement joins TRBV7-9 to TRBJ2-6; 7 bases match TRBD1. V was pared by 5 bases and J by 0 bases, with 7 bases of the junction left unmatched. The CDR3 length is 17 residues. Germline assignment: CDR1 SEHNR and CDR2 FQNEAQ (reference sequence).

The chain is built from TRBV10-3 and TRBJ2-7; 7 bases align to TRBD1. From germline, CDR1 is ENHRY and CDR2 SYGVKD. Germline trimming cut 10 bases from V and 1 base from J; bases unmatched to any gene: 4. There are 12 residues in the CDR3. For the CDR3, the DNA is TGTGCCAGCCGACAGGGTTCCTACGAGCAGTACTTC. Protein sequence: CASRQGSYEQYF.

This chain links TRBV2 with TRBJ2-5, with 8 bases fitting TRBD1. This CDR3 is 16 amino acids long. V gave up 2 bases and J gave up 2 bases; unmatched junction bases: 7. CDR1 and CDR2 from the germline V gene are SNHLY and FYNNEI. The CDR3 is CASSELAGGGQETQYF. The CDR3 DNA follows: TGTGCCAGCAGTGAATTGGCAGGGGGCGGGCAAGAGACCCAGTACTTC.

The chain has TRBV9 and TRBJ1-4; D is undetermined. There are 15 residues in the CDR3. Trimming removed 4 bases from V and 3 bases from J, with 13 bases in between. CDR1 is SGDLS and CDR2 is YYNGEE in the germline V gene. The CDR3 DNA reads TGTGCCAGCAGCCCCCATGGCACAGCTAATGAAAAACTGTTTTTT. Encoded protein: CASSPHGTANEKLFF.

This clone came up once. The V and J genes are TRBV6-6 and TRBJ1-2, with TRBD1 matching over 9 bases. J lost 3 bases, V lost 7 bases, and 3 bases had no gene match. The CDR3 extends over 13 amino acids. The germline CDR1 and CDR2 sequences are MNHNY and SVGAGI (reference sequence). CDR3 coding DNA: TGTGCCAGCACGGACAGGGGTGACTATGGCTACACCTTC. Amino acid sequence: CASTDRGDYGYTF.

The rearrangement joins TRBV5-1 to TRBJ2-7, with D uncertain. The CDR3 runs to 13 residues. With 1 base removed from V and 2 bases from J, the gap between germline ends came to 7 bases. Germline CDR1 is SGHRS and CDR2 is YFSETQ. In DNA form, the CDR3 reads TGCGCCAGCAGCTTGTCGGCCGCCTACGAGCAGTACTTC. Translating gives CASSLSAAYEQYF.

This clone was counted a single time. V and J are TRBV19 and TRBJ2-4; tentatively, D is TRBD2 (6 bases). Germline assignment: CDR1 LNHDA and CDR2 SQIVND (reference sequence). V was cut by 7 bases and J by 0 bases, with 22 bases left in between. This CDR3 comprises 18 residues. The CDR3 region is CASTNEGTRDTAKNIQYF. The CDR3 DNA reads TGTGCCAGTACCAATGAGGGGACTCGAGACACAGCCAAAAACATTCAGTACTTC.

The V call is TRBV5-1, the J call TRBJ2-1; D is unclear. V was pared by 0 bases and J by 1 base, with 8 bases between. The CDR3 spans 15 residues. Germline V gene sequence: CDR1 SGHRS, CDR2 YFSETQ. The DNA of the CDR3 is TGCGCCAGCAGCTTGGAAGGGTGGTCCTACAATGAGCAGTTCTTC. Encoded protein: CASSLEGWSYNEQFF.

The chain joins TRBV7-3 to TRBJ1-1, with 7 bases fitting TRBD1. Germline V CDR1 and CDR2: SGHTA, FQGTGA. J lost 3 bases, V lost 5 bases, and 3 bases had no gene match. CDR3 size: 13 residues. CDR3 DNA sequence: TGTGCCAGCAGCCGGGACAGCGACACTGAAGCTTTCTTT. It yields the protein CASSRDSDTEAFF. Full variable domain (outside the CDR3, taken from reference TRBV7-3 and TRBJ1-1): GAGVSQTPSNKVTEKGKYVELRCDPISGHTALYWYRQSLGQGPEFLIYFQGTGAADDSGLPNDRFFAVRPEGSVSTLKIQRTERGDSAVYLCASSRDSDTEAFFGQGTRLTVV.

The chain uses TRBV11-3 and TRBJ2-6, with D tentatively TRBD1 (6 bases). The CDR3 is 13 amino acids. Trimming removed 3 bases from V and 9 bases from J, with 9 bases in between. The V gene's germline CDR1 is SGHNT and CDR2 YENEEA. CDR3 nucleotide sequence: TGTGCCAGCAGCTTCAGGGGCGGCAACGTCCTGACTTTC. It translates to CASSFRGGNVLTF.

The V gene is TRBV19, the J gene TRBJ1-1, with D uncertain. CDR3 size: 16 residues. V was shortened by 2 bases and J by 3 bases, with 16 bases between the two germline ends. CDR1 is LNHDA, CDR2 SQIVND, per germline (reference sequence). Here the CDR3 DNA reads TGTGCCAGTAGTATAAATAATCCCTACGGAGACACTGAAGCTTTCTTT. Amino acid sequence: CASSINNPYGDTEAFF.

This chain links TRBV14 with TRBJ2-7, with 7 bases lining up with TRBD1. Germline V lookup: CDR1 SGHDN, CDR2 FVKESK. The CDR3 is 15 amino acids. J was trimmed by 4 bases and V by 5 bases; bases with no gene match: 11. CDR3 sequence (DNA): TGTGCCAGCAGCGCTACTGGGGACAGCCCTTACGAGCAGTACTTC. Translated, it gives CASSATGDSPYEQYF.

V usage is TRBV30 and J usage is TRBJ1-2; the D is unclear. V shed 0 bases and J shed 2 bases, with 10 bases lying between them. The CDR3 is 14 amino acids. Germline V gives CDR1 GTSNPN, CDR2 SVGIG (reference sequence). The CDR3 DNA reads TGTGCCTGGAGTGTAACCGGCTACAACTATGGCTACACCTTC. It specifies CAWSVTGYNYGYTF.